This T cell receptor (beta chain) was retrieved from a study of early T cells in non-severe SARS-CoV-2 infection. On the study more broadly: Chains from this unsorted whole-blood bulk RNA could not be paired.

The TCR library protocol attached unique molecular identifiers to the individual cDNA molecules. TCRdb ran MiXCR on the 5' RACE reads and lists one entry per CDR3 protein. The sample consists of over 55,000 distinct CDR3 sequences, 8.5% to 9.5% of them appearing once. The sequence was collected from an adult who was a healthcare worker with PCR-confirmed SARS-CoV-2 infection or an uninfected control (not recorded which). The source material was whole blood.

DNA of the CDR3: TGCAGCGTCAAAATCCCGGGAAGGGAGACCCAGTACTTC. Translating gives CSVKIPGRETQYF. This sequence joins TRBV29-1 and TRBJ2-5, with a possible D match to TRBD2 (5 bases). This CDR3 is built from 13 residues. Germline V gene data show CDR1 as SQVTM and CDR2 as ANQGSEA. Between the trimmed V and J ends, which lost 6 bases and 5 bases, there was a span of 16 bases.